The 10 T cell receptor beta chains below come from one sample, sequenced in a study of cytomegalovirus exposure and HLA in healthy donors. Vbeta (60) and Jbeta (13) primers were used in the PCR. Repertoires were generated with immunoSEQ multiplex PCR, while TCRdb's copy carries only in-frame clones and drops some. The sample has 70,000 to 85,000 clones, roughly 72% seen once. Sequences were obtained from PBMCs. Receptors originate from a man aged 40-49 years in good health and CMV-seropositive.

The chain couples TRBV4-2 to TRBJ2-7; a weak D match, TRBD1 (5 bases). The CDR3 spans 14 residues. Trimming took 0 bases from V and 2 from J, leaving 8 bases between them. Germline V gene data show CDR1 as LGHNA and CDR2 as YNFKEQ. The CDR3 reads CASSQDPGPYEQYF. CDR3 in DNA: TGTGCCAGCAGCCAAGACCCAGGGCCCTACGAGCAGTACTTC.

The chain employs TRBV4-3 and TRBJ2-4; maybe TRBD2 (6 bases). The ends were cut back, 3 bases at V and 0 bases at J, with 15 bases in the middle. The CDR3 consists of 17 residues. Germline V gives CDR1 LGHNA, CDR2 YSLEER. The CDR3 DNA reads TGCGCCAGCAGCCAGGTGCCCTGGGGGGTAGCCAAAAACATTCAGTACTTC. It codes for CASSQVPWGVAKNIQYF.

The rearrangement joins TRBV7-2 to TRBJ1-5; D is unresolved. The length of the CDR3 is 15 residues. The germline V and J ends were trimmed by 5 bases and 3 bases, with 14 bases remaining between them. Germline V gene lookup returns CDR1 SGHTA and CDR2 FQGNSA. CDR3 loop: CASSPSGAINQPQHF. Written as DNA, the CDR3 is TGTGCCAGCAGCCCGTCCGGTGCTATCAATCAGCCCCAGCATTTT.

This clone was seen a few times. The chain combines TRBV9 with TRBJ2-1; TRBD2 matches 9 bases. This CDR3 has 13 amino acids. Germline assignment: CDR1 SGDLS and CDR2 YYNGEE. Germline trimming cut 1 base from V and 8 bases from J; bases unmatched to any gene: 1. CDR3 sequence: CASSVRTSDEQFF. CDR3 bases: TGTGCCAGCAGCGTAAGGACTAGCGATGAGCAGTTCTTC.

The rearrangement joins TRBV2 to TRBJ1-3, with 7 bases that match TRBD1. The ends lost 7 bases at V and 4 bases at J; junction bases unmatched: 10. The germline V gene encodes CDR1 SNHLY and CDR2 FYNNEI. This CDR3 spans 15 amino acids. CDR3 protein: CASTELGTVGNTIYF. CDR3 DNA: TGTGCCAGCACCGAACTCGGGACAGTAGGAAACACCATATATTTT.

This chain connects TRBV21-1 to TRBJ1-1; the table's D call, TRBD1, was not checked against the DNA. TRBV21-1 is an annotated pseudogene. CDR3 length: 16 residues. CDR3 in DNA: TGTGCCAGCAGCAAAATCAAAGAGACAGGGAACACTGAAGCTTTCTTT. The encoded protein is CASSKIKETGNTEAFF.

V is TRBV2 and J is TRBJ1-2; maybe TRBD1 (6 bases). The CDR3 covers 15 residues. Germline assignment: CDR1 SNHLY and CDR2 FYNNEI. Between the trimmed V and J ends, which lost 3 bases and 4 bases, there was a span of 15 bases. The CDR3 nucleotides read TGTGCCAGCAGTGATGAGGGTTTAGGGGGCTATGGCTACACCTTC. Translation: CASSDEGLGGYGYTF.

This clone appeared a few times. The genes are TRBV18 and TRBJ2-7; 11 positions match TRBD2. Losses at the gene ends were 6 bases for V and 4 bases for J; bases not matched to a gene: 2. This CDR3 comprises 13 residues. Germline V gene sequence: CDR1 KGHSH, CDR2 LQKENI. The CDR3 loop is CASSTSGGYEQYF. CDR3 coding DNA: TGTGCCAGCTCTACTAGCGGGGGATACGAGCAGTACTTC. The variable domain in full, completed from reference TRBV18 and TRBJ2-7, reads NAGVMQNPRHLVRRRGQEARLRCSPMKGHSHVYWYRQLPEEGLKFMVYLQKENIIDESGMPKERFSAEFPKEGPSILRIQQVVRGDSAAYFCASSTSGGYEQYFGPGTRLTVT.

The chain employs TRBV10-3 and TRBJ2-1; 9 bases fit TRBD2. Trimming at V came to 4 bases and at J to 0 bases, leaving 1 base not matched to a gene. Germline CDR1 ENHRY, CDR2 SYGVKD. The CDR3 sequence is 15 residues long. The CDR3 protein is CAISVSGSSYNEQFF. In nucleotides, the CDR3 is TGTGCCATCAGTGTTAGCGGGAGCTCCTACAATGAGCAGTTCTTC.

The chain is built from TRBV27 and TRBJ2-5; a weak D match, TRBD1 (5 bases). The J call may not be correct, given that the DNA end is closer to TRBJ2-7. Germline V gene data show CDR1 as MNHEY and CDR2 as SMNVEV (reference sequence). The CDR3 loop spans 15 amino acids. The CDR3 DNA reads as TGTGCCAGCAGTTTAGGTCAGGGCTTAACCTACGAGCAGTACTTC. Translated: CASSLGQGLTYEQYF.